These T cell receptor beta chains were read from a single sample in a study of naive and memory T cell subsets. TCRdb itself ran the UMI-ligation and nested PCR reads through MiXCR, one entry per CDR3 protein. The sample yields about 85,000 distinct CDR3 sequences, approximately 14% seen once. Sequencing was carried out using central memory CD4+ T cells from blood. The receptors shown here come from a human donor in good health. The CDR3 runs from the conserved cysteine through the conserved F or W.

V: TRBV29-1
length: 14
CDR3: CSVAGVAGANVLTF

V: TRBV5-1
length: 14
CDR3: CASSRGRREETQYF

V: TRBV5-1
length: 13
CDR3: CASSLDTGWGYTF

V: TRBV5-1
length: 15
CDR3: CASSFSAGIHNEQFF

V: TRBV5-6
length: 13
CDR3: CASKILASNEQFF

V: TRBV20-1
length: 15
CDR3: CSAVPTRPTTDTQYF

V: TRBV9
length: 13
CDR3: CASSVARGNEQFF

V: TRBV7-6
length: 15
CDR3: CASSLSLHGTDTQYF

V: TRBV20-1
length: 14
CDR3: CSARAAGLVETQYF

V: TRBV6-5
length: 16
CDR3: CASSSPGQGINSPLHF

V: TRBV29-1
length: 11
CDR3: CSVEVRETQYF

V: TRBV7-2
length: 16
CDR3: CASSLQPLGTYNEQFF

V: TRBV3-1
length: 13
CDR3: CASSQSWVDTQYF

V: TRBV4-3
length: 16
CDR3: CASSQGTSGYTDTQYF

V: TRBV11-2
length: 14
CDR3: CASSSVGLGYEQYF

V: TRBV5-6
length: 14
CDR3: CASSSGLAISEQFF

V: TRBV5-4
length: 11
CDR3: CASSARREQFF

V: TRBV3-1
length: 14
CDR3: CASSQDSREETQYF

V: TRBV4-1
length: 13
CDR3: CASSRVIAEEQFF

V: TRBV10-2
length: 14
CDR3: CASSFTGVDEKLFF

V: TRBV3-1
length: 14
CDR3: CASSRRTGPYEQYF

V: TRBV2
length: 11
CDR3: CASTGMHEQFF

V: TRBV29-1
length: 14
CDR3: CSTRGTSGTYEQYF

V: TRBV10-3
length: 13
CDR3: CAISEGQANTIYF

V: TRBV20-1
length: 14
CDR3: CSANQLGGTDTQYF

V: TRBV12-3/TRBV12-4
length: 15
CDR3: CASSPSGSPTDTQYF

V: TRBV3-1
length: 16
CDR3: CASSRIRTAGNEKLFF

V: TRBV7-9
length: 12
CDR3: CASSFITDTQYF

V: TRBV12-3/TRBV12-4
length: 15
CDR3: CASSRELAGGYEQYF

V: TRBV20-1
length: 12
CDR3: CSAGDGNYGYTF

V: TRBV7-3
length: 13
CDR3: CASSLDRGDIQYF